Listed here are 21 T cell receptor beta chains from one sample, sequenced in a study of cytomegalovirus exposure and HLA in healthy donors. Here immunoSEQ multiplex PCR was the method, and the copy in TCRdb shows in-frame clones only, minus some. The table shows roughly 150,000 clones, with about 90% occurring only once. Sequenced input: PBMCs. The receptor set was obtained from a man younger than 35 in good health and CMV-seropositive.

DNA for the CDR3: TGCGCCAGCAGCACATGGACAGGCGTCTCCTACGAGCAGTACTTC. Translated, it gives CASSTWTGVSYEQYF. The rearrangement uses TRBV5-1 and TRBJ2-7; 7 nucleotides match TRBD1. The CDR3 has 15 residues. Germline V lookup: CDR1 SGHRS, CDR2 YFSETQ. The V and J ends lost 4 bases and 0 bases, in that order; junction bases with no gene match: 7.

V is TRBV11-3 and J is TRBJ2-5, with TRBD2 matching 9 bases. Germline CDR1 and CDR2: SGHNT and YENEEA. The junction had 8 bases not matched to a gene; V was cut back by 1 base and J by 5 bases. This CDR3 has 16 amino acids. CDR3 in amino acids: CASSLVSREGRETQYF. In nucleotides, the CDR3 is TGTGCCAGCAGCTTAGTCTCGCGGGAGGGCCGCGAGACCCAGTACTTC.

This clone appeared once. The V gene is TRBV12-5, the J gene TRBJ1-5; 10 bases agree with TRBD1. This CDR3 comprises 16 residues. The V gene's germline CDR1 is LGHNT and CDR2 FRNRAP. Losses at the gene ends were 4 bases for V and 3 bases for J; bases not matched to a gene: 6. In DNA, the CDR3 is TGTGCTAGTGGTTCGGGGACAGGGGACTACAATCAGCCCCAGCATTTT. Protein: CASGSGTGDYNQPQHF.

In DNA, the CDR3 is TGTGCCAGCACCAAAACAGGGTTGGGCTACACCTTC. Translating it yields CASTKTGLGYTF. The chain couples TRBV5-4 to TRBJ1-2, with D perhaps matching TRBD1 (6 bases). CDR1 is SGHNT, CDR2 YYREEE, per germline (reference sequence). Trimming removed 6 bases at V and 8 bases at J, with 14 bases between. The CDR3 sequence is 12 residues long.

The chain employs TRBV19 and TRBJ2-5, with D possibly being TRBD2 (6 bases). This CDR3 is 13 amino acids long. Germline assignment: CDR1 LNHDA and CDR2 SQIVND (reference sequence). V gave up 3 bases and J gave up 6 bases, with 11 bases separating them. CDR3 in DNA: TGTGCCAGTAGTATTCCCGGGGGAAAGACCCAGTACTTC. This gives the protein CASSIPGGKTQYF.

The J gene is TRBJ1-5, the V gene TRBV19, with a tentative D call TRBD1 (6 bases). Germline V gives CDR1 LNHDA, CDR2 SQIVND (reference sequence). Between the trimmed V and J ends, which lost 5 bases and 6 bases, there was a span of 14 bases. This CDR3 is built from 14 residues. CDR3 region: CASSSGTISQPQHF. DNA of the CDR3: TGTGCCAGTAGTTCCGGGACAATAAGTCAGCCCCAGCATTTT.

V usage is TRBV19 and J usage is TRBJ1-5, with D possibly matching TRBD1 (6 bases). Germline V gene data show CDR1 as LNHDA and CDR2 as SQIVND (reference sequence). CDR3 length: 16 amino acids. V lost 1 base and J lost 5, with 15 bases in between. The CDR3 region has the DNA TGTGCCAGTAGTATAGTGGGGCAGGGGAATTATCAGCCCCAGCATTTT. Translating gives CASSIVGQGNYQPQHF.

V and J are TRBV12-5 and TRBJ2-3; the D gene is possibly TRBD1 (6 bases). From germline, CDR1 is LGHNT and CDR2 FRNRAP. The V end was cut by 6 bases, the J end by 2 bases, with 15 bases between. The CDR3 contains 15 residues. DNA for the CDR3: TGTGCTAGTGGCAGACCCACAGGGACCACAGATACGCAGTATTTT. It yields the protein CASGRPTGTTDTQYF.

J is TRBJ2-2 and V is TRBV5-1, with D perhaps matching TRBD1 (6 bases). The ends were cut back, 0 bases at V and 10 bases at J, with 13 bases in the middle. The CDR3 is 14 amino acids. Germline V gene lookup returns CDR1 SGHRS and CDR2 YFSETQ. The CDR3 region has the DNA TGCGCCAGCAGCTTGGCCTGGGGGCCCGAGGAGCTGTTTTTT. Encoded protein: CASSLAWGPEELFF.

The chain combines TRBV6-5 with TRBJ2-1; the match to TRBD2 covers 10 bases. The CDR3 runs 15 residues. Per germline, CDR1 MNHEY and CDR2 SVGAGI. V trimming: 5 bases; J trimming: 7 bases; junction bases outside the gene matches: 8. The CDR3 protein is CASSPTSGNINEQFF. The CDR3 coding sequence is TGTGCCAGCAGTCCTACTAGCGGGAATATTAATGAGCAGTTCTTC.

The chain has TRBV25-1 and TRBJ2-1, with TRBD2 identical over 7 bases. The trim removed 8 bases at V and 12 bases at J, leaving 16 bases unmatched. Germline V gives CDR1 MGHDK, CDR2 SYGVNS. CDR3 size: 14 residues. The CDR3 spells CASSGGEAGLSQFF. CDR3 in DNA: TGTGCCAGCTCCGGCGGGGAAGCGGGATTATCGCAGTTCTTC.

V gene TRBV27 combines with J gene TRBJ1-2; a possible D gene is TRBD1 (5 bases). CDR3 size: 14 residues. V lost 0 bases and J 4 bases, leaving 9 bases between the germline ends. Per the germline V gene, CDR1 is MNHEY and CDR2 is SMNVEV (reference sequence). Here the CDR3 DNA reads TGTGCCAGCAGTTTATCGAACAGGCTCTATGGCTACACCTTC. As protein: CASSLSNRLYGYTF.

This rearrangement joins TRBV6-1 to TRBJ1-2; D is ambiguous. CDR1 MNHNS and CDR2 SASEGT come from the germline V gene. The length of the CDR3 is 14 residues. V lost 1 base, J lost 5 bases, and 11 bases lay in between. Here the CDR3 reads CASSEGGGLYGYTF. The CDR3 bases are TGTGCCAGCAGTGAAGGCGGAGGACTATATGGCTACACCTTC.

The CDR3 DNA is TGTGCCAGTAGTTGGACTAGCGGGAGCGATGAGCAGTTCTTC. This translates into CASSWTSGSDEQFF. The chain links TRBV19 to TRBJ2-1, with 13 positions matching TRBD2. The germline CDR1 and CDR2 sequences are LNHDA and SQIVND (reference sequence). The junction had 3 bases not matched to a gene; V was cut back by 5 bases and J by 8 bases. The CDR3 is 14 residues long. The complete variable domain, with remaining parts taken from reference TRBV19 and TRBJ2-1, reads DGGITQSPKYLFRKEGQNVTLSCEQNLNHDAMYWYRQDPGQGLRLIYYSQIVNDFQKGDIAEGYSVSREKKESFPLTVTSAQKNPTAFYLCASSWTSGSDEQFFGPGTRLTVL.

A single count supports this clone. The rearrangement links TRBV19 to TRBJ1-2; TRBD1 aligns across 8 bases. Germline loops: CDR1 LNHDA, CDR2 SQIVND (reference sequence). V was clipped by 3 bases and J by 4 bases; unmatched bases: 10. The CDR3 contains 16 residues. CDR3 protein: CASSMFGQGLGYGYTF. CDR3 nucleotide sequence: TGTGCCAGTAGTATGTTCGGACAGGGACTGGGCTATGGCTACACCTTC.

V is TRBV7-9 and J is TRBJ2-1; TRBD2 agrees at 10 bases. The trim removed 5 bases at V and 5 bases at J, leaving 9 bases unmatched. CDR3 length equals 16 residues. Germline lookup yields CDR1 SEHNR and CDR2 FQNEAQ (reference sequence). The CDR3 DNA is TGTGCCAGCAGCGCGATTACTAGCGGGACTCACAATGAGCAGTTCTTC. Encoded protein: CASSAITSGTHNEQFF.

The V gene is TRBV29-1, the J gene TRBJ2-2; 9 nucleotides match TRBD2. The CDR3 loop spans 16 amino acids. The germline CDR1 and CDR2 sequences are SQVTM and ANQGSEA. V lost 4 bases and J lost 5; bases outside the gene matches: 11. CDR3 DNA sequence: TGCAGCGTTGTTATGGAAGCGGGAGGTTATACCGGGGAGCTGTTTTTT. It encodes CSVVMEAGGYTGELFF.

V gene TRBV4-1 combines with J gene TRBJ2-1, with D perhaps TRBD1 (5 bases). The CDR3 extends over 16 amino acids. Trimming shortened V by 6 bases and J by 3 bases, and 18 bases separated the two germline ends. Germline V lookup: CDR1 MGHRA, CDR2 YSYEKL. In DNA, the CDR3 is TGCGCCAGCAGACCTGGGGTGGGGCCTCTCTACAATGAGCAGTTCTTC. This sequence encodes CASRPGVGPLYNEQFF.

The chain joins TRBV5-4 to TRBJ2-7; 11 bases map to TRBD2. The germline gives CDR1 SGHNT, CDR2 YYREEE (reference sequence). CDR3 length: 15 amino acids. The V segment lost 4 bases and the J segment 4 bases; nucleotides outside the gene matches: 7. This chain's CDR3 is CASSHGTSGNYEQYF. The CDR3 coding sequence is TGTGCCAGCAGCCATGGGACTAGCGGCAATTACGAGCAGTACTTC. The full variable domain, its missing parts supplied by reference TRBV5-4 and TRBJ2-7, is ETGVTQSPTHLIKTRGQQVTLRCSSQSGHNTVSWYQQALGQGPQFIFQYYREEENGRGNFPPRFSGLQFPNYSSELNVNALELDDSALYLCASSHGTSGNYEQYFGPGTRLTVT.

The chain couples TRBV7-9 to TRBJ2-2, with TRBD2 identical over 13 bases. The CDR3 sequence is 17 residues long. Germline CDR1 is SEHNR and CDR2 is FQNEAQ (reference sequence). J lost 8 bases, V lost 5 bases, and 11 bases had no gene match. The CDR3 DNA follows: TGTGCCAGCAGCGCTCCGGGACTAGCGGGATTCGGGGGGGAGCTGTTTTTT. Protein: CASSAPGLAGFGGELFF.

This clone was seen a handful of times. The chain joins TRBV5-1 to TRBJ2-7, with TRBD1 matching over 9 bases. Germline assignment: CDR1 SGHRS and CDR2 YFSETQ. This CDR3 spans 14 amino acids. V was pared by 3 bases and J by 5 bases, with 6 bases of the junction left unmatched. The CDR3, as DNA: TGCGCCAGCAGCTCCGGGACAGGGCCCCACGAGCAGTACTTC. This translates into CASSSGTGPHEQYF.